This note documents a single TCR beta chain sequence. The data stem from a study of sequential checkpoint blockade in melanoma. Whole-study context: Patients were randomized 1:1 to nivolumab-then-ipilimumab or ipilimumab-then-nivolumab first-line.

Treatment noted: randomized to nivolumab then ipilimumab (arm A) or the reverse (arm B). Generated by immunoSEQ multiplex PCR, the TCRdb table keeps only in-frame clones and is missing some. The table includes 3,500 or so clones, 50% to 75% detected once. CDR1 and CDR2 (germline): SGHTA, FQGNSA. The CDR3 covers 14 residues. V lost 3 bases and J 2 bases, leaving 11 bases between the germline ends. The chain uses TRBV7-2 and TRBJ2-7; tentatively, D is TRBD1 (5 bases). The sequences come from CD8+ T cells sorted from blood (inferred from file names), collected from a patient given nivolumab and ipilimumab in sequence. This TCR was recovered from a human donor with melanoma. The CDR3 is CASSFDWGTYEQYF. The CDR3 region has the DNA TGTGCCAGCAGCTTCGATTGGGGCACCTACGAGCAGTACTTC. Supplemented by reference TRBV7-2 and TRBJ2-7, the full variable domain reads GAGVSQSPSNKVTEKGKDVELRCDPISGHTALYWYRQSLGQGLEFLIYFQGNSAPDKSGLPSDRFSAERTGGSVSTLTIQRTQQEDSAVYLCASSFDWGTYEQYFGPGTRLTVT.